Given below is one TCR beta chain in context. The sample comes from a study of CD8 T cells in Susac syndrome. RNA amounts of about 0.5 to 1 ug underwent reverse transcription with random hexamers. Amplification of TCR beta CDR3 spanned 54 Vbeta and 13 Jbeta via immunoSEQ multiplex PCR. TCRdb reprocessed the immunoSEQ multiplex PCR reads with MiXCR, giving one entry per CDR3 protein. The sample consists of 300,000 to 350,000 distinct CDR3 sequences, around 92% of them appearing once. The germline V gene has CDR1 SEHNR and CDR2 FQNEAQ (reference sequence). V gave up 1 base and J gave up 7 bases; unmatched junction bases: 12. This CDR3 is built from 16 residues. Sequencing of TCR beta was carried out in blood CD8+ and CD4+ T cells.

This sequence was found in a human donor with multiple sclerosis. V is TRBV7-9 and J is TRBJ2-5; 7 bases match TRBD1. Sequenced: CD4+ T cells from PBMCs. The CDR3 protein is CASSLGDSIPLSTQYF. Written as DNA, the CDR3 is TGTGCCAGCAGCTTAGGGGACAGTATCCCCTTATCGACCCAGTACTTC.